These T cell receptor beta chains were read from a single sample in a study of T cells in localized non-small cell lung cancer. TCRdb's copy holds only in-frame clones and misses some; the assay was immunoSEQ multiplex PCR. The sample shows around 40,000 clones, approximately 91% of them seen only once. Here the sequenced sample was peripheral blood, taken before any cancer treatment. These receptors all stem from a female donor older than 55 with stage I squamous cell lung carcinoma. The CDR3 runs from the conserved cysteine through the conserved F or W. A D gene is named only where the DNA matches it firmly. Expanded clones are given a class, and other clones once, few, many or no size at all.

j_call v_call d_call clone_size cdr3_aa cdr3_nt
TRBJ2-5 TRBV10-3 - - CATGPGEETQYF TGTGCCACGGGACCGGGGGAAGAGACCCAGTACTTC
TRBJ2-3 TRBV7-2 TRBD2 - CASSLQAGGRVDTQYF TGTGCCAGCAGCTTACAAGCGGGAGGGCGGGTAGATACGCAGTATTTT
TRBJ2-1 TRBV5-1 - - CASSLDSFFTYNEQFF TGCGCCAGCAGCTTAGACAGCTTTTTCACCTACAATGAGCAGTTCTTC
TRBJ2-5 TRBV18 - - CASSPQSGQETQYF TGTGCCAGCTCACCTCAGAGCGGCCAAGAGACCCAGTACTTC
TRBJ2-3 TRBV7-2 TRBD2 - CASSPRPSGATSTDTQYF TGTGCCAGCAGCCCCCGACCTAGCGGGGCTACTAGCACAGATACGCAGTATTTT
TRBJ2-1 TRBV11-2 - - CASSLETGRFGNEQFF TGTGCCAGCAGCTTAGAAACAGGGAGGTTTGGCAATGAGCAGTTCTTC
TRBJ1-5 TRBV5-1 - - CASSIQVHQPQHF TGCGCCAGCAGTATACAGGTTCATCAGCCCCAGCATTTT
TRBJ1-4 TRBV6-5 - once CASSYTIQGGNEKLFF TGTGCCAGCAGTTATACAATTCAGGGTGGAAATGAAAAACTGTTTTTT
TRBJ1-2 TRBV30 - - CAWSRPRSTSYGYGYTF TGTGCCTGGAGTCGGCCGCGCAGCACCTCGTACGGCTATGGCTACACCTTC
TRBJ2-5 TRBV6-6 TRBD1 - CASSWTGNQETQYF TGTGCCAGCAGTTGGACAGGGAACCAAGAGACCCAGTACTTC
TRBJ1-1 TRBV6-5 - - CASSRNRNTEAFF TGTGCCAGCAGCCGGAACCGTAACACTGAAGCTTTCTTT
TRBJ2-2 TRBV29-1 - - CSARPPGPTGELFF TGCAGCGCACGACCCCCGGGGCCCACCGGGGAGCTGTTTTTT
TRBJ1-5 TRBV28 - - CASRELRAPYSNQPQHF TGTGCCAGCCGAGAGCTTCGGGCTCCATATAGCAATCAGCCCCAGCATTTT
TRBJ2-5 TRBV28 - - CASSSTRGLAWETQYF TGTGCCAGCAGTTCGACCCGGGGGCTAGCTTGGGAGACCCAGTACTTC
TRBJ2-5 TRBV4-3 - - CASSQEDGLTQETQYF TGCGCCAGCAGCCAAGAAGATGGATTGACACAAGAGACCCAGTACTTC